The clone carrying this TCR beta chain was counted between two and nine times. Its antigen is undetermined. The data belong to a study of beta chain features in type 1 diabetes. Every isolated RNA sample was fully reverse transcribed, so sequencing captured expressed TCRB transcripts. Clones were sequenced by immunoSEQ multiplex PCR, and TCRdb holds only the in-frame ones, with some missing. The data hold some 150,000 clones, with about 8.7% observed a single time. Germline CDR1 reads SGHTA; CDR2 reads FQGNSA. The CDR3 has 16 amino acids. V gave up 5 bases and J gave up 6 bases, with 17 bases separating them. Only one heparinised blood draw was taken per donor, and its volume averaged about 120 mL. General observations from the study: Researchers reported that naive, central memory and Treg TCRB repertoires appeared more similar in patients than in healthy donors.

This chain joins TRBV7-2 and TRBJ1-6; possible D gene TRBD1, 5 bases. Sequencing used central memory CD4+ T cells from blood. The origin of this receptor is a man aged 18 to 29 in good health. DNA for the CDR3: TGTGCCAGCAGCCAAGTATCGCAGGGAACTAATTCACCCCTCCACTTT. This codes for CASSQVSQGTNSPLHF.